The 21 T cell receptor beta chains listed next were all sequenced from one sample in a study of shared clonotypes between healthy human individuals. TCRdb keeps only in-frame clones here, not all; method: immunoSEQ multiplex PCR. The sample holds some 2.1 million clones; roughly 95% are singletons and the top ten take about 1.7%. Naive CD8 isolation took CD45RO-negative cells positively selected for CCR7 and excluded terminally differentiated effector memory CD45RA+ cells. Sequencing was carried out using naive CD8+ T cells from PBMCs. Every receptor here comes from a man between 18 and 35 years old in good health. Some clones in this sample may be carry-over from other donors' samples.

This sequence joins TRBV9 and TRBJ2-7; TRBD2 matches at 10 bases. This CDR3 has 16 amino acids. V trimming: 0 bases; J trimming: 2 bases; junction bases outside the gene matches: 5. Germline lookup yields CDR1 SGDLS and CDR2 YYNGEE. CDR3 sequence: CASSVEGTSAAYEQYF. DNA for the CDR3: TGTGCCAGCAGCGTAGAGGGGACTAGCGCCGCCTACGAGCAGTACTTC.

The CDR3 nucleotides read TGTGCCAGCAGCGTAGCGGGAGCGGGAGCCTTCAATGAGCAGTTCTTC. Translation gives CASSVAGAGAFNEQFF. The chain employs TRBV9 and TRBJ2-1, with TRBD2 matching over 8 bases. Germline CDR1 reads SGDLS; CDR2 reads YYNGEE. The CDR3 consists of 16 residues. V shed 0 bases, J shed 6 bases, and the junction held 8 bases outside the gene matches.

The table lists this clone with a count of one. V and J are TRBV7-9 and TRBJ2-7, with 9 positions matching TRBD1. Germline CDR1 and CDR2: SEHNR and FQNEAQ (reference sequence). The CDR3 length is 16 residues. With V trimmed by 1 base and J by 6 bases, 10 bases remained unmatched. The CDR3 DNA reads TGTGCCAGCAGCTTAGGTCCGGGGACAGGGTTGGCCGAGCAGTACTTC. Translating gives CASSLGPGTGLAEQYF.

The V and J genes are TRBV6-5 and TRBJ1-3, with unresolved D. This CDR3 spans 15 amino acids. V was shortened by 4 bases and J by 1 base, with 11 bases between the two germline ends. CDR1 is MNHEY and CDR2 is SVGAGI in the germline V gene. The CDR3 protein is CASSFTWGSGNTIYF. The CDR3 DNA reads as TGTGCCAGCAGTTTCACCTGGGGTTCTGGAAACACCATATATTTT.

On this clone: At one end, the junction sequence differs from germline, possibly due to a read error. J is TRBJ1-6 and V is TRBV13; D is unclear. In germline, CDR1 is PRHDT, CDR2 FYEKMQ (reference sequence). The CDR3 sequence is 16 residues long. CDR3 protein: CASSLGRTEYTSPLHF. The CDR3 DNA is TGTGCCAGCAGCTTAGGCAGGACCGAATATACTTCACCCCTCCACTTT.

In DNA, the CDR3 is TGCGCCAGCAGCTCCGTAGGGCTAAACCTAGCCAAAAACATTCAGTACTTC. Amino acid sequence: CASSSVGLNLAKNIQYF. The chain joins TRBV5-1 to TRBJ2-4; D unclear. The CDR3 length is 17 residues. Germline CDR1 and CDR2: SGHRS and YFSETQ. V shed 3 bases and J shed 0 bases, with 16 bases lying between them.

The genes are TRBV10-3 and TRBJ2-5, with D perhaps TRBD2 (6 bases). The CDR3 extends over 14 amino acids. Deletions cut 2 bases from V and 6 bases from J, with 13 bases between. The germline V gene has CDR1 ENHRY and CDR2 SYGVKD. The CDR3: CAISEGTAGKTQYF. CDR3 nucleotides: TGTGCCATCAGTGAGGGGACTGCCGGGAAGACCCAGTACTTC.

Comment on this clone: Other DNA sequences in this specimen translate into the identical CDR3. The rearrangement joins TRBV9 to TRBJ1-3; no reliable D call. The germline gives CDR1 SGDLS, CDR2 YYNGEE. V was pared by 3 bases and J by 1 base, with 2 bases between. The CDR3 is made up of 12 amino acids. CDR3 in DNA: TGTGCCAGCAGCGGGTCTGGAAACACCATATATTTT. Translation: CASSGSGNTIYF.

The CDR3 nucleotides are TGTGCCAGCAGCGATAGAACGGGGACTAGCGCCTACAATGAGCAGTTCTTC. Translation gives CASSDRTGTSAYNEQFF. This rearrangement joins TRBV11-3 to TRBJ2-1, with 10 bases matching TRBD2. V was pared by 5 bases and J by 2 bases, with 9 bases of the junction left unmatched. Germline-derived CDR1 and CDR2 are SGHNT and YENEEA. The CDR3 runs 17 residues.

The CDR3 here is CASSLDTNEQYF. In DNA form, the CDR3 reads TGTGCCAGCAGCTTGGATACGAATGAGCAGTACTTC. The chain has TRBV7-9 and TRBJ2-7, with D unresolved. This CDR3 is 12 amino acids long. V gave up 3 bases and J gave up 7 bases, with 10 bases separating them. The germline gives CDR1 SEHNR, CDR2 FQNEAQ (reference sequence).

In DNA, the CDR3 is TGTGCCAGCAGCAAAGGTAGCGACTCCTACGAGCAGTACTTC. Its protein product is CASSKGSDSYEQYF. V is TRBV21-1 and J is TRBJ2-7; TRBD2 reflects the table's D call only, with no check against the DNA. TRBV21-1 corresponds to a pseudogene. CDR3 length: 14 residues.

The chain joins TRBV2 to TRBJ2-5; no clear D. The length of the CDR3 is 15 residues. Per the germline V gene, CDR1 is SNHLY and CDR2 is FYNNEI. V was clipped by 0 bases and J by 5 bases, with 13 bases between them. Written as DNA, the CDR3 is TGTGCCAGCAGTGAAGCGATTGGGGTTGGGGAGACCCAGTACTTC. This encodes CASSEAIGVGETQYF.

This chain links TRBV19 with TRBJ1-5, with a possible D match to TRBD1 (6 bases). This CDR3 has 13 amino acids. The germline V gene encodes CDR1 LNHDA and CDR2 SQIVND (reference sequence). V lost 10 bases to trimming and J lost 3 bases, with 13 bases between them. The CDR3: CATAGQPNQPQHF. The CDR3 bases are TGTGCCACGGCCGGACAGCCCAATCAGCCCCAGCATTTT.

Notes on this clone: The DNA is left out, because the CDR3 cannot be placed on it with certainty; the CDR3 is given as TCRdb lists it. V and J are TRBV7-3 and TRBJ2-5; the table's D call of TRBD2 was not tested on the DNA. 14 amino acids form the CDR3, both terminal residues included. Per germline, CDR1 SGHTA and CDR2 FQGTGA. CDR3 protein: CASSLGPLWETQYF.

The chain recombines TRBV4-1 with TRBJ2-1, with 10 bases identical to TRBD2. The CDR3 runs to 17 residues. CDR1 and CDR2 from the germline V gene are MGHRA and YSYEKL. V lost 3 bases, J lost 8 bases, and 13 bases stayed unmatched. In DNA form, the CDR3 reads TGCGCCAGCAGCCAGGGATTAGCGGGAGGCTTAAGGTATGAGCAGTTCTTC. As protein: CASSQGLAGGLRYEQFF.

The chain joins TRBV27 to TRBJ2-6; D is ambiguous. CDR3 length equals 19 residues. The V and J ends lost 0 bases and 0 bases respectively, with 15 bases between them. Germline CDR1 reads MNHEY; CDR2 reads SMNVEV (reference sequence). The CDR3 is CASSLSRGRGASGANVLTF. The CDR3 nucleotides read TGTGCCAGCAGTTTATCGCGTGGCCGAGGCGCCTCTGGGGCCAACGTCCTGACTTTC. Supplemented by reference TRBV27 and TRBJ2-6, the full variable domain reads EAQVTQNPRYLITVTGKKLTVTCSQNMNHEYMSWYRQDPGLGLRQIYYSMNVEVTDKGDVPEGYKVSRKEKRNFPLILESPSPNQTSLYFCASSLSRGRGASGANVLTFGAGSRLTVL.

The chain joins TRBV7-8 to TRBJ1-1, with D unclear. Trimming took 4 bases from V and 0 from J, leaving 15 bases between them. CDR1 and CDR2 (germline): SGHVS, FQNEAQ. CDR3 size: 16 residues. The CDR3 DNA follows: TGTGCCAGCAGCTCTAGGTGGCAGACTATGAACACTGAAGCTTTCTTT. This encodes CASSSRWQTMNTEAFF.

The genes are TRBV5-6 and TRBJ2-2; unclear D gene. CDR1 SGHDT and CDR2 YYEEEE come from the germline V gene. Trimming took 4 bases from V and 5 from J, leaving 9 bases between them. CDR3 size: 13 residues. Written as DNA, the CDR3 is TGTGCCAGCAGCCTCGGATCGACCGGGGAGCTGTTTTTT. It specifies CASSLGSTGELFF.

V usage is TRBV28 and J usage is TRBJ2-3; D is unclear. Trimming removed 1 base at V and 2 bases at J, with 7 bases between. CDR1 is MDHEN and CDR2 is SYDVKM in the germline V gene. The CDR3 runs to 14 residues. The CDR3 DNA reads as TGTGCCAGCAGTTTATACCAACCCACAGATACGCAGTATTTT. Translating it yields CASSLYQPTDTQYF.

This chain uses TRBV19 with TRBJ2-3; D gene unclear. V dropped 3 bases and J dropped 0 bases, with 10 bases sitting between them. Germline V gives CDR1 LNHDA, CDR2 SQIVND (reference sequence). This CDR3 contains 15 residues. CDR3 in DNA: TGTGCCAGTAGTATTTCACGACCTAGCACAGATACGCAGTATTTT. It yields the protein CASSISRPSTDTQYF.

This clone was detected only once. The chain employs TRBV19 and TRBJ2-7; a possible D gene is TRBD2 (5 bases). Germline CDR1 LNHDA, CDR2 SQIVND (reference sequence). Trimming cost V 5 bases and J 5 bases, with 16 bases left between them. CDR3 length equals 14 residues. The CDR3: CASSSRGLRDEQYF. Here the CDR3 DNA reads TGTGCCAGTAGTTCGAGAGGGTTAAGGGACGAGCAGTACTTC.